A single sample is the source of the 24 T cell receptor beta chains below, sequenced in a study of T cells in Graves' hyperthyroidism and ophthalmopathy (dated by TCRdb to the late 2010s). Preparation of the library involved multiplex PCR. Sequencer: Illumina HiSeq 2000. Amplification of TCR beta CDR3 regions was carried out from RNA transcripts. The first round of RT-PCR for the TCR CDR3 was performed with the HTBI primer set and the Qiagen OneStep RT-PCR kit. TCRdb reanalyzed the raw reads on its own, using fastp at Q25 for trimming and MiXCR for clone calling, and kept in-frame beta chains. A single entry per CDR3 protein holds the most common genes and DNA from its merged rows. For this sample the table gives 400,000 to 550,000 distinct CDR3 sequences, of which roughly a quarter were detected only once. The biggest ten clones account for around 11% of the sample. Source material: blood. The receptors derive from a woman in her 30s with Graves' ophthalmopathy.

This clonotype was recorded many times. The rearrangement joins TRBV30 to TRBJ1-2, with D uncertain. In germline, CDR1 is GTSNPN, CDR2 SVGIG (reference sequence). This CDR3 comprises 13 residues. Trimming removed 0 bases at V and 0 bases at J, with 5 bases between. The CDR3: CAWSVAANYGYTF. The CDR3 DNA is TGTGCCTGGAGTGTAGCAGCTAACTATGGCTACACCTTC. The full variable domain, with the rest looked up from reference TRBV30 and TRBJ1-2, is SQTIHQWPATLVQPVGSPLSLECTVEGTSNPNLYWYRQAAGRGLQLLFYSVGIGQISSEVPQNLSASRPQDRQFILSSKKLLLSDSGFYLCAWSVAANYGYTFGSGTRLTVV.

The sample holds many counts of this clonotype. This chain joins TRBV11-2 and TRBJ1-3, with D tentatively TRBD1 (6 bases). V lost 2 bases, J lost 3 bases, and 14 bases lay in between. This CDR3 is built from 16 residues. Germline CDR1 SGHAT, CDR2 FQNNGV. CDR3 amino acids: CASSLSRGASGNTIYF. The CDR3 DNA is TGTGCCAGCAGCTTAAGTCGGGGGGCGAGTGGAAACACCATATATTTT.

In this sample, this clonotype turned up a few times. The chain combines TRBV28 with TRBJ1-5; 7 nucleotides match TRBD1. The CDR3 loop spans 14 amino acids. The V segment lost 6 bases and the J segment 7 bases; nucleotides outside the gene matches: 9. In germline, CDR1 is MDHEN, CDR2 SYDVKM. The CDR3 spells CASSYDRAGQPQHF. CDR3 coding DNA: TGTGCCAGCAGCTATGACAGGGCCGGGCAGCCCCAGCATTTT.

Many counts were recorded for this clonotype. V and J are TRBV20-1 and TRBJ1-1; no clear D gene. The CDR3 sequence is 13 residues long. Per germline, CDR1 DFQATT and CDR2 SNEGSKA (reference sequence). Between the trimmed V and J ends, which lost 0 bases and 1 base, there was a span of 6 bases. CDR3 amino acids: CSAREAPNTEAFF. Here the CDR3 DNA reads TGCAGTGCTAGAGAGGCCCCGAACACTGAAGCTTTCTTT.

The V call is TRBV7-8, the J call TRBJ1-5; TRBD1 might be the D (5 bases). Trimming removed 1 base at V and 7 bases at J, with 11 bases between. This CDR3 has 14 residues. Germline assignment: CDR1 SGHVS and CDR2 FQNEAQ. CDR3 amino acids: CASSLGGRGQPQHF. CDR3 nucleotides: TGTGCCAGCAGCTTAGGCGGAAGGGGCCAGCCCCAGCATTTT. Filled out from reference TRBV7-8 and TRBJ1-5, the complete variable domain reads GAGVSQSPRYKVAKRGQDVALRCDPISGHVSLFWYQQALGQGPEFLTYFQNEAQLDKSGLPSDRFFAERPEGSVSTLKIQRTQQEDSAVYLCASSLGGRGQPQHFGDGTRLSIL.

At least ten counts were recorded for this clonotype. This rearrangement joins TRBV11-3 to TRBJ2-6; D gene uncertain. This CDR3 spans 13 amino acids. Trimming removed 3 bases at V and 4 bases at J, with 4 bases between. The V gene's germline CDR1 is SGHNT and CDR2 YENEEA. CDR3 DNA sequence: TGTGCCAGCAGCTTTGCCGGGGCCAACGTCCTGACTTTC. Protein: CASSFAGANVLTF.

This clonotype has at least ten counts. This chain uses TRBV20-1 with TRBJ1-5; 8 positions agree with TRBD1. This CDR3 spans 16 amino acids. The V gene end was trimmed by 2 bases and the J gene end by 5 bases; junction bases not matched to a gene: 11. Germline-derived CDR1 and CDR2 are DFQATT and SNEGSKA (reference sequence). The CDR3 here is CSARLIAGGPDQPQHF. In DNA form, the CDR3 reads TGCAGTGCTAGACTAATCGCAGGGGGCCCAGATCAGCCCCAGCATTTT.

The chain links TRBV6-2 or TRBV6-3 to TRBJ1-5; TRBD1 agrees at 7 bases. Per germline, CDR1 MNHEY and CDR2 SVGEGT. The CDR3 runs to 12 residues. Unmatched junction bases numbered 8, after V lost 6 bases and J lost 12 bases. The DNA of the CDR3 is TGTGCCAGCAGCGAATACAGGGGCCTCCAGCATTTT. Its protein product is CASSEYRGLQHF.

This clonotype was counted at least ten times. This chain uses TRBV5-1 with TRBJ1-2; D is possibly TRBD1 (6 bases). The CDR3 contains 15 residues. The V end was cut by 6 bases, the J end by 0 bases, with 15 bases between. Germline V gene data show CDR1 as SGHRS and CDR2 as YFSETQ. CDR3 nucleotide sequence: TGCGCCAGCACCCCGGGGGGACAAGCTAACTATGGCTACACCTTC. Encoded protein: CASTPGGQANYGYTF.

This clonotype was observed at least ten times. The chain has TRBV7-3 and TRBJ1-1; TRBD1 aligns across 9 bases. CDR1 and CDR2 (germline): SGHTA, FQGTGA. The CDR3 spans 17 residues. Trimming at V came to 7 bases and at J to 6 bases, leaving 18 bases not matched to a gene. CDR3 residues: CASKLLSSYRGRPEAFF. The CDR3 DNA follows: TGTGCCAGCAAACTACTCAGTTCCTACAGGGGGCGGCCTGAAGCTTTCTTT. The full variable domain, with the rest looked up from reference TRBV7-3 and TRBJ1-1, is GAGVSQTPSNKVTEKGKYVELRCDPISGHTALYWYRQSLGQGPEFLIYFQGTGAADDSGLPNDRFFAVRPEGSVSTLKIQRTERGDSAVYLCASKLLSSYRGRPEAFFGQGTRLTVV.

This clonotype was detected ten times or more. The chain combines TRBV20-1 with TRBJ2-7, with 8 bases aligning to TRBD1. Per the germline V gene, CDR1 is DFQATT and CDR2 is SNEGSKA (reference sequence). V trimming: 6 bases; J trimming: 4 bases; junction bases outside the gene matches: 14. The CDR3 length is 15 residues. This CDR3 is CSAEGVGTGGYEQYF. The CDR3 DNA reads as TGCAGTGCCGAAGGGGTCGGGACAGGTGGTTACGAGCAGTACTTC.

This rearrangement joins TRBV5-1 to TRBJ2-7; 7 bases map to TRBD1. CDR3 length: 16 residues. In germline, CDR1 is SGHRS, CDR2 YFSETQ. The J segment lost 0 bases and the V segment lost 0 bases, leaving 6 bases of the junction unmatched. CDR3 DNA sequence: TGCGCCAGCAGCTTGGCCACCGGGACAGTCTCCTACGAGCAGTACTTC. Translation gives CASSLATGTVSYEQYF.

This clonotype was counted many times. The chain recombines TRBV5-1 with TRBJ1-1; D is uncertain. V was shortened by 0 bases and J by 3 bases, with 6 bases between the two germline ends. The CDR3 is made up of 13 amino acids. Germline V gene lookup returns CDR1 SGHRS and CDR2 YFSETQ. The CDR3 nucleotides read TGCGCCAGCAGCTTGGTGGGATACACTGAAGCTTTCTTT. Protein: CASSLVGYTEAFF.

This clonotype turned up a few times. The V gene is TRBV7-1, the J gene TRBJ2-6; TRBD2 agrees at 11 bases. TRBV7-1 qualifies as an ORF whose function is uncertain. This CDR3 spans 20 amino acids. The trim removed 3 bases at V and 0 bases at J, leaving 10 bases unmatched. Here the CDR3 reads CASSSDNPLAGGSGANVLTF. The DNA for the CDR3 is TGTGCCAGCAGCTCCGACAACCCGCTAGCGGGGGGCTCTGGGGCCAACGTCCTGACTTTC.

This clonotype was seen at least ten times. The chain carries TRBV4-1 and TRBJ1-5; 7 positions agree with TRBD1. This CDR3 region has 16 residues. CDR1 is MGHRA and CDR2 is YSYEKL in the germline V gene. V was pared by 2 bases and J by 3 bases, with 7 bases of the junction left unmatched. This CDR3 reads CASSQIHRGYNQPQHF. The CDR3 region has the DNA TGCGCCAGCAGCCAAATACACAGGGGTTACAATCAGCCCCAGCATTTT.

This clonotype was seen repeatedly, ten times or more. CDR3 amino acids: CASSDIRRDTEAFF. For the CDR3, the DNA is TGTGCCAGCAGTGATATTAGGAGGGACACTGAAGCTTTCTTT. The chain employs TRBV6-1 and TRBJ1-1; D remains unclear. This CDR3 contains 14 residues. Trimming shortened V by 3 bases and J by 3 bases, and 11 bases separated the two germline ends. Germline CDR1 is MNHNS and CDR2 is SASEGT.

This clonotype was observed at least ten times. The chain's CDR3 is CSAPQGEGQPQHF. CDR3 coding DNA: TGCAGTGCTCCTCAAGGGGAAGGCCAGCCCCAGCATTTT. The J gene is TRBJ1-5, the V gene TRBV20-1, with D possibly TRBD1 on 5 matching bases. This CDR3 is built from 13 residues. With 5 bases removed from V and 7 bases from J, the gap between germline ends came to 15 bases. Germline lookup yields CDR1 DFQATT and CDR2 SNEGSKA (reference sequence).

Many counts were recorded for this clonotype. The chain couples TRBV6-1 to TRBJ2-5, with a weak D call TRBD1 (5 bases). Trimming cost V 11 bases and J 5 bases, with 21 bases left between them. The V gene's germline CDR1 is MNHNS and CDR2 SASEGT. The CDR3 extends over 14 amino acids. CDR3 bases: TGTGCCGGCATCAACGGGCAGGGCGTGGAGACCCAGTACTTC. Amino acids: CAGINGQGVETQYF.

This clonotype was seen a handful of times. The chain links TRBV11-2 to TRBJ2-5, with TRBD2 matching over 11 bases. The CDR3 is made up of 15 amino acids. Germline V gene data show CDR1 as SGHAT and CDR2 as FQNNGV. The trim removed 5 bases at V and 3 bases at J, leaving 5 bases unmatched. The DNA of the CDR3 is TGTGCCAGCAGCAAACGGGGACTAGCGGAAGAGACCCAGTACTTC. It encodes CASSKRGLAEETQYF.

This rearrangement joins TRBV6-1 to TRBJ1-1; 8 bases fit TRBD1. There are 15 residues in the CDR3. Germline CDR1 MNHNS, CDR2 SASEGT. V was pared by 1 base and J by 1 base, with 2 bases of the junction left unmatched. The CDR3 region has the DNA TGTGCCAGCAGTGAAGGGACAGGGTGGAACACTGAAGCTTTCTTT. It translates to CASSEGTGWNTEAFF.

This clonotype was recorded at least ten times. V gene TRBV7-2 combines with J gene TRBJ2-7; the D gene is possibly TRBD2 (5 bases). Trimming shortened V by 5 bases and J by 2 bases, and 10 bases separated the two germline ends. The CDR3 covers 13 residues. Germline values: CDR1 SGHTA, CDR2 FQGNSA. The CDR3 spells CASSEGWPYEQYF. The CDR3 DNA reads as TGTGCCAGCAGCGAGGGATGGCCCTACGAGCAGTACTTC.

The rearrangement joins TRBV5-1 to TRBJ2-7; D is ambiguous. The germline CDR1 and CDR2 sequences are SGHRS and YFSETQ. V shed 0 bases and J shed 4 bases, with 8 bases lying between them. This CDR3 comprises 13 residues. The CDR3 sequence: CASSLDSRYEQYF. CDR3 nucleotides: TGCGCCAGCAGCTTGGACAGTCGATACGAGCAGTACTTC.

This clonotype was counted at least ten times. J is TRBJ1-1 and V is TRBV9, with 8 bases that match TRBD1. Germline loops: CDR1 SGDLS, CDR2 YYNGEE. V was clipped by 0 bases and J by 1 base; unmatched bases: 2. The CDR3 length is 15 residues. CDR3 DNA sequence: TGTGCCAGCAGCGTAGGGACAGGGAAGAACACTGAAGCTTTCTTT. It yields the protein CASSVGTGKNTEAFF.

The chain combines TRBV2 with TRBJ1-6; 7 bases align to TRBD1. From germline, CDR1 is SNHLY and CDR2 FYNNEI. The CDR3 length is 14 residues. With V trimmed by 6 bases and J by 9 bases, 8 bases remained unmatched. The CDR3 spells CASSLQGYGSPLHF. CDR3 nucleotides: TGTGCCAGCAGCTTACAGGGGTATGGTTCACCCCTCCACTTT.